The table lists the clone carrying this T cell receptor beta chain with many counts. The length of the CDR3 is 13 residues. The germline V and J ends were trimmed by 0 bases and 3 bases, with 5 bases remaining between them. From germline, CDR1 is LNHNV and CDR2 YYDKDF (reference sequence). Preparation of the TCRbeta library used unique molecular identifiers. TCRdb used MiXCR to reprocess the PCR reads, holding one entry per CDR3 protein. Of about 610,000 distinct CDR3 sequences in the sample, 8% to 11% were seen once. This specimen comes from a study of T-cell reconstitution after alpha-beta-depleted transplantation in children.

The rearrangement uses TRBV15 and TRBJ1-1; D unclear. The material was PBMCs from the stem cell graft donor, obtained from the stem cell graft. This clonotype was sampled from a human donor who donated a stem cell graft to a child with acute myeloid leukemia. CDR3 in DNA: TGTGCCACCAGCAGAGAAGGGTACACTGAAGCTTTCTTT. It encodes CATSREGYTEAFF. Full variable domain (outside the CDR3, taken from reference TRBV15 and TRBJ1-1): DAMVIQNPRYQVTQFGKPVTLSCSQTLNHNVMYWYQQKSSQAPKLLFHYYDKDFNNEADTPDNFQSRRPNTSFCFLDIRSPGLGDTAMYLCATSREGYTEAFFGQGTRLTVV.